Listed below are T cell receptor beta chains from one sample, sequenced in a study of blood T cell repertoires in COVID-19. Produced via immunoSEQ multiplex PCR; TCRdb's table is partial and in-frame only. The sample has 320,000 or so clones; about nine tenths are singletons. Material for sequencing was PBMCs or T cells enriched from blood (not recorded which). The receptors stem from a man in his sixties who had recovered from COVID-19. The CDR3 runs from the conserved cysteine through the conserved F or W. A D gene is named only where the DNA matches it firmly. The size entry is marked missing in some rows and otherwise reads once, few, many or a size class.

V gene	D gene	J gene	clone size	CDR3 DNA	CDR3 protein
TRBV7-9	.	TRBJ2-1	.	TGTGCCAGCAGCTTAAATCGGTTAGCTAGGAATGAGCAGTTCTTC	CASSLNRLARNEQFF
TRBV6-8	TRBD1	TRBJ1-4	.	TGTGCCAGCAGTTACGTCGGGACAGGGCTTAATGAAAAACTGTTTTTT	CASSYVGTGLNEKLFF
TRBV6-5	TRBD1	TRBJ2-2	.	TGTGCCAGCAGTAAACAGGGGATCACCGGGGAGCTGTTTTTT	CASSKQGITGELFF
TRBV2	TRBD1	TRBJ2-7	.	TGTGCCAGCAAAATAGGACAGGCCCCTTACGAGCAGTACTTC	CASKIGQAPYEQYF
TRBV3-1/TRBV3-2	TRBD2	TRBJ2-5	once	TGTGCCAGCAGTACAGGACTAGCGGGAGCAGAGACCCAGTACTTC	CASSTGLAGAETQYF
TRBV5-1	.	TRBJ1-1	.	TGCGCCAGCAGCCCCTTACAGGGGAACACTGAAGCTTTCTTT	CASSPLQGNTEAFF
TRBV27	.	TRBJ1-3	.	TGTGCCAGCAGTTTTAACGCGGCTTCTGGAAACACCATATATTTT	CASSFNAASGNTIYF
TRBV7-3	.	TRBJ2-1	.	TGTGCCAGCAGCCCAAGTCTGAGCTCCTACAATGAGCAGTTCTTC	CASSPSLSSYNEQFF
TRBV5-6	TRBD1	TRBJ2-5	.	TGTGCCAGCAGCTTGGGAGGGGGCGGGGAGACCCAGTACTTC	CASSLGGGGETQYF
TRBV7-3	.	TRBJ1-5	.	TGTGCCAGCAGCTTAGGTAGGGGTCAGCCCCAGCATTTT	CASSLGRGQPQHF
TRBV5-1	TRBD2	TRBJ2-5	.	TGCGCCAGCAGCTCGGGAGGAAACCAAGAGACCCAGTACTTC	CASSSGGNQETQYF
TRBV15	.	TRBJ1-1	.	TGTGCCACCAGCAGAGTGGGGGGTGTTAACACTGAAGCTTTCTTT	CATSRVGGVNTEAFF
TRBV27	TRBD2	TRBJ2-3	.	TGTGCCAGCAGTCCCTCCGCGGGAGTCGTGACAGATACGCAGTATTTT	CASSPSAGVVTDTQYF
TRBV28	TRBD1	TRBJ1-2	.	TGTGCCAGCAGTCGACCAGGACAGGTTGTTTATGGCTACACCTTC	CASSRPGQVVYGYTF
TRBV29-1	.	TRBJ2-7	.	TGCAGCGCCTCGGGACTGAGCTCCTACGAGCAGTACTTC	CSASGLSSYEQYF
TRBV6-1	.	TRBJ1-1	.	TGTGCCAGCAGTGAAGCGAAGGGGACTCTCACTGAAGCTTTCTTT	CASSEAKGTLTEAFF
TRBV28	TRBD1	TRBJ1-2	.	TGTGCCAGCAGTTTCCAGGGGGCTGGCGGCTACACCTTC	CASSFQGAGGYTF
TRBV18	TRBD1	TRBJ2-7	.	TGTGCCAGCTCACCGGGACAGGTTCCCTACGAGCAGTACTTC	CASSPGQVPYEQYF
TRBV24-1	TRBD1	TRBJ1-5	.	TGTGCCAATAGTAGGGGGACAGGTTCTCAGCCCCAGCATTTT	CANSRGTGSQPQHF
TRBV6-5	.	TRBJ2-3	once	TGTGCCAGCAGTTGGGGGCCGGGGTCCTCCACAGATACGCAGTATTTT	CASSWGPGSSTDTQYF
TRBV7-7	TRBD2	TRBJ2-7	.	TGTGCTAGCAGCTTAGTCGAGGGATGGGAGGGTACCTACGAGCAGTACTTC	CASSLVEGWEGTYEQYF
TRBV24-1	TRBD1	TRBJ2-3	.	TGTGCCACCAGTGAGTCGGGACAGACCACAGATACGCAGTATTTT	CATSESGQTTDTQYF
TRBV18	TRBD1	TRBJ1-1	.	TGTGCCAGCTCAGGAAACAGGGGGGGGAACACTGAAGCTTTCTTT	CASSGNRGGNTEAFF
TRBV19	.	TRBJ2-5	.	TGTGCCAGTAGTATCCGCAGGGGTGAGGGGGAGACCCAGTACTTC	CASSIRRGEGETQYF
TRBV7-2	TRBD2	TRBJ2-7	.	TGTGCCAGCAGCTTCCAGAGCGGGAGCTACGAGCAGTACTTC	CASSFQSGSYEQYF
TRBV28	.	TRBJ1-5	.	TGTGCCAGCAGTTTGTTGCCGGGACTGGCTAATCAGCCCCAGCATTTT	CASSLLPGLANQPQHF
TRBV15	.	TRBJ2-7	.	TGTGCCACCAGCAGAGCGCAAGGGGCAGGTACCCACGAGCAGTACTTC	CATSRAQGAGTHEQYF
TRBV24-1	TRBD1	TRBJ2-7	.	TGTGCCACCAGTGATAACGGCAGGACAGGGAGCTTATACGAGCAGTACTTC	CATSDNGRTGSLYEQYF
TRBV29-1	TRBD2	TRBJ2-1	few	TGCAGCGTGGACACCGGGACTAGTAGGAATGAGCAGTTCTTC	CSVDTGTSRNEQFF
TRBV7-2	TRBD2	TRBJ2-7	.	TGTGCCAGCAGCTTACTGGGACTAGCGGGAGAGCAGTACTTC	CASSLLGLAGEQYF
TRBV2	.	TRBJ1-4	.	TGTGCCAGCAGTCTGCAGGGGAATGCTAATGAAAAACTGTTTTTT	CASSLQGNANEKLFF
TRBV6-1	TRBD1	TRBJ2-7	once	TGTGCCAGCAGTGAACCCGGAGGGACAGGGGAGGGCGAGCAGTACTTC	CASSEPGGTGEGEQYF
TRBV18	TRBD1	TRBJ1-5	.	TGTGCCAGCTCAGCAGACAGGGGAGATCAGCCCCAGCATTTT	CASSADRGDQPQHF
TRBV7-9	TRBD1	TRBJ1-5	.	TGTGCCAGCAGCTTAACAGGGGGGAATCAGCCCCAGCATTTT	CASSLTGGNQPQHF
TRBV5-1	.	TRBJ1-4	.	TGCGCCAGCAGCTTGGGTCTCGGGATACAGTTGCCTGGTGAAAAACTGTTTTTT	CASSLGLGIQLPGEKLFF
TRBV7-3	.	TRBJ2-1	.	TGTGCCAGCAGCCCGTCGAGCGAACCTTCCTACAATGAGCAGTTCTTC	CASSPSSEPSYNEQFF
TRBV3-1/TRBV3-2	TRBD2	TRBJ2-1	few	TGTGCCAGCAGCCAGGGTCGTCTAGCGGGAGATTCGAGAAATGAGCAGTTCTTC	CASSQGRLAGDSRNEQFF
TRBV19	TRBD1	TRBJ1-5	.	TGTGCCAGTAGTGGCGGACAGGACAATCAGCCCCAGCATTTT	CASSGGQDNQPQHF
TRBV18	.	TRBJ2-5	.	TGTGCCAGCTCACCACAGGGAGTACAAGAGACCCAGTACTTC	CASSPQGVQETQYF
TRBV11-2	.	TRBJ2-7	.	TGTGCCAGCAGCTCTAACTACGAGCAGTACTTC	CASSSNYEQYF
TRBV11-2	.	TRBJ1-5	.	TGTGCCAGCAGCACGACAGCTAGCAATCAGCCCCAGCATTTT	CASSTTASNQPQHF
TRBV6-6	TRBD1	TRBJ1-5	.	TGTGCCAGCAGACCAACCGGGACAGGGGTTCTGCCCCAGCATTTT	CASRPTGTGVLPQHF
TRBV9	TRBD2	TRBJ2-5	.	TGTGCCAGCAGCGTAGAAGGTACTAGCGGGAGCACGACCCAGTACTTC	CASSVEGTSGSTTQYF
TRBV28	TRBD1	TRBJ1-3	.	TGTGCCAGCGTTATAGCAGGGGGCGATTCTGGTGGAAACACCATATATTTT	CASVIAGGDSGGNTIYF
TRBV6-5	TRBD2	TRBJ2-3	.	TGTGCCAGCACCCTGAACTCGCGGGAGGTTACGCAGTATTTT	CASTLNSREVTQYF
TRBV9	TRBD2	TRBJ2-7	.	TGTGCCAGCAGCGTAAACCTAGCGGGAGATGCCTACTACGAGCAGTACTTC	CASSVNLAGDAYYEQYF
TRBV20-1	TRBD1	TRBJ2-1	.	TGCAGTGCTAGTGGGACAGGGACCCTCGATGAGCAGTTCTTC	CSASGTGTLDEQFF
TRBV7-2	.	TRBJ1-4	.	TGTGCCAGCAGACGCAGGGGTGAGGGTGAAAAACTGTTTTTT	CASRRRGEGEKLFF
TRBV6-6	.	TRBJ1-5	.	TGTGCCAGCACCACGGGCAATCAGCCCCAGCATTTT	CASTTGNQPQHF
TRBV2	.	TRBJ1-1	.	TGTGCCAGCAGTGGTCCGGGGACTGAAGCTTTCTTT	CASSGPGTEAFF
TRBV28	TRBD2	TRBJ2-7	.	TGTGCCAGCAGTCCGGGGGGGGCTAGCGGCTACGAGCAGTACTTC	CASSPGGASGYEQYF
TRBV25-1	TRBD1	TRBJ1-1	.	TGTGCCAGCAGTGAATACGATGGACAGGTTCGTTTCTTT	CASSEYDGQVRFF
TRBV6-1	.	TRBJ2-7	.	TGTGCCAGCGGTTCAGGGTTCGACGAGCAGTACTTC	CASGSGFDEQYF
TRBV28	.	TRBJ1-4	.	TGTGCCAGCAGTTTATCGGGGGGATATAATGAAAAACTGTTTTTT	CASSLSGGYNEKLFF
TRBV5-1	.	TRBJ2-7	once	TGCGCCAGCAGCTTGCTACAGGGGGGGTCCTACGAGCAGTACTTC	CASSLLQGGSYEQYF
TRBV28	.	TRBJ1-2	.	TGTGCCAGCAGTTTAGATACCAGGGGCAACTATGGCTACACCTTC	CASSLDTRGNYGYTF
TRBV3-1/TRBV3-2	.	TRBJ1-2	.	TGTGCCAGCAGCCAAGATGGGTCCTGGAGCTATGGCTACACCTTC	CASSQDGSWSYGYTF
TRBV27	TRBD2	TRBJ2-2	.	TGTGCCAGCAGTTTATCGTTCGGACTAGCGGGAGGCTTATCGAACACCGGGGAGCTGTTTTTT	CASSLSFGLAGGLSNTGELFF
TRBV19	TRBD1	TRBJ1-5	.	TGTGCCAGTAGTATCGGGACAGGGTATCAGCCCCAGCATTTT	CASSIGTGYQPQHF
TRBV4-2	.	TRBJ2-7	.	TGTGCCAGCAGCCAAGATTGGGGGCCTAGCTCAGGCGAGCAGTACTTC	CASSQDWGPSSGEQYF